This entry describes one T cell receptor (beta chain). The antigen it binds to is not known. Base-call qualities are not available, and no considerably larger clone is one nucleotide away. The time point label on this specimen signifies: cycle 4 day 1 (C4D1), after 5 to 7 weeks of nivolumab. Every trial patient had relapsed following autologous stem cell transplantation, and prior brentuximab vedotin exposure was what differed among cohorts A, B and C. The trial cohort comprised more than 55 patients with relapsed/refractory classical Hodgkin lymphoma whose best overall responses were complete response, partial response or progressive disease. Trial patients were treated with single-agent nivolumab in the multi-cohort phase II CheckMate 205 trial. An independent review committee assessed best overall response using the 2007 International Working Group response criteria. Trial PBMCs were collected immediately before nivolumab initiation (C1D1) and during therapy at cycle 2 day 1 and cycle 4 day 1. Peripheral blood was collected in 8 mL Vacutainer Cell Preparation Tubes, from which PBMCs were isolated by centrifugation and then cryopreserved.

This sample is drawn from a study of PD-1 blockade in classical Hodgkin lymphoma (dated by TCRdb to 2018 to 2021). In terms of the full investigation: Nivolumab dosing was 3 mg/kg intravenously every 2 weeks, continuing until either disease progression or unacceptable toxicity. To define a peripheral blood immune signature of response to PD-1 blockade in classical Hodgkin lymphoma, the study combined TCR beta sequencing with CyTOF.

What the study reported, not specific to this receptor: Baseline TCR diversity was reported as lower in newly diagnosed patients than in healthy donors, and lower still in relapsed/refractory patients. By C4D1, a significant rise was seen in CD4+ TCR diversity but not in CD8+ TCR diversity (p=0.0027 vs p=0.16), and the rise was most apparent among complete responders (p=0.02). Baseline diversity similar to that of newly diagnosed patients was observed in trial patients achieving complete response, whereas significantly lower diversity was observed in partial responders and progressors. The study was restricted to a single clinical trial cohort, and the causes of repertoire differences, possibly disease activity or prior therapy, were left undefined. Patients starting nivolumab less than 1 year after ASCT had lower diversity and were excluded from later analyses to avoid confounding by immune reconstitution.

Trimming costs V 4 bases and J 3 bases, and their ends lie 11 bases apart. Spanning cysteine to phenylalanine, the CDR3 consists of 14 amino acids. Of the read, only the CDR3 DNA is kept; its 42 bases are in frame from base 1. CDR1 and CDR2 are drawn from the germline V gene: SGHVS, FNYEAQ. Genomic DNA was extracted with the Qiagen DNeasy kit from unsorted PBMCs and from negatively selected CD4+ and CD8+ fractions. Amplification of TCR beta CDR3 regions was done by immunoSEQ multiplex PCR with primers that anneal to V and J segments. Amplification bias was minimized using a synthetic immune receptor repertoire, and residual bias was removed computationally after sequencing. The paper's processing steps were these. Custom Python scripts were used to quantify repertoire diversity as the Shannon entropy index. Unsorted, CD4+ and CD8+ repertoires were examined separately, except in combined analyses, for which CD4+ and CD8+ sequences were merged in silico. A clone counted as expanded when the clone's frequency after treatment rose at least 2-fold relative to C1D1, and clones undetected at baseline were given a pseudocount of 0.5. Singleton clones were defined as clones with 0 or 1 copy at C1D1, and non-singleton clones were defined as clones with 2 or more copies. By matching protein sequences in sorted samples from the same patient, clones expanded in unsorted samples were annotated as CD4+, CD8+ or unknown. Wilcoxon tests on paired samples were used to test changes in diversity from C1D1 to C4D1. Entries here come from immuneACCESS through TCRdb and include only in-frame sequences with V and J called. Some clones fail to appear in such tables; in the studies checked, an unresolved V gene covers under half of the shortfall, and the cause of the remainder is unknown. V, J and clone size reflect that table, while D and trimming were determined from the DNA. The sample table records about 49,000 clones; around 91% of these occur just once. Together, the top ten hold approximately 15% of the sample.

Sequenced material: peripheral blood mononuclear cells (PBMCs), taken before the fourth cycle of nivolumab. The V and J genes are TRBV7-6 and TRBJ2-3, with TRBD1 tentatively as D gene (6 bases match). The sequence was collected from a human donor with classical Hodgkin lymphoma. The sequenced DNA is TGTGCCAGCAGCTCCCGGACAGTAACAGATACGCAGTATTTT. It encodes CASSSRTVTDTQYF.